The rows below give T cell receptor beta chains drawn from one sample of a study of shared clonotypes between healthy human individuals. Measured with immunoSEQ multiplex PCR; TCRdb has only the in-frame clones, and not every one. This table has hundreds of thousands of clones, around 95% appearing once. The source material was naive CD8+ T cells sorted from blood. These receptors all come from a woman in her 30s in good health. The CDR3 runs from the conserved cysteine through the conserved F or W. Fields, in order: clone size, CDR3 length, D gene, J gene, V gene, CDR3 DNA, CDR3 protein. A D gene is named only where the DNA matches it firmly. A clone size is listed for some rows: how often the clone was seen (once, few, many), or a class if it is expanded.

. 17 . TRBJ1-2 TRBV7-3 TGTGCCAGCAGCTTATGGGGAACCAGGGCGGGAGACTATGGCTACACCTTC CASSLWGTRAGDYGYTF
. 15 TRBD2 TRBJ2-7 TRBV9 TGTGCCAGCAGCCAAGGCCTAGCGGGAGTGTACGAGCAGTACTTC CASSQGLAGVYEQYF
. 13 . TRBJ2-7 TRBV29-1 TGCAGCGTTGAAGGTCTTTTTGGCTACGAGCAGTACTTC CSVEGLFGYEQYF
few 12 . TRBJ1-5 TRBV4-1 TGCGCCAGCAGCCAAATCGGGCAGCCCCAGCATTTT CASSQIGQPQHF
. 18 TRBD2 TRBJ2-3 TRBV2 TGTGCCAGCACTCTCGTTAGCGGGAGTCCGCGCGGCACAGATACGCAGTATTTT CASTLVSGSPRGTDTQYF
once 14 . TRBJ1-1 TRBV4-2 TGTGCCAGCAGCCCGACCCAGGGGAACACTGAAGCTTTCTTT CASSPTQGNTEAFF
. 14 . TRBJ1-3 TRBV27 TGTGCCAGCAGTTTTGTAGGGAAGGGAAACACCATATATTTT CASSFVGKGNTIYF
. 12 . TRBJ2-1 TRBV7-9 TGTGCCAGCAGTCCGGACATAAATGAGCAGTTCTTC CASSPDINEQFF
. 16 TRBD1 TRBJ1-2 TRBV6-6 TGTGCCAGCAGAGAAACTAGGACAGGGGGCTACTATGGCTACACCTTC CASRETRTGGYYGYTF
. 15 . TRBJ2-5 TRBV6-5 TGTGCCAGCAGTTACACTGACAGGTACCAAGAGACCCAGTACTTC CASSYTDRYQETQYF
. 13 . TRBJ2-7 TRBV27 TGTGCCAGCAGTTTTGGGCGCTCCTACGAGCAGTACTTC CASSFGRSYEQYF
once 12 . TRBJ2-3 TRBV19 TGTGCCAGTAGTCTCCTCGGGGATACGCAGTATTTT CASSLLGDTQYF
once 12 . TRBJ2-7 TRBV7-9 TGTGCCAGCAGCTTAGGGACCGACGAGCAGTACTTC CASSLGTDEQYF
. 14 . TRBJ2-7 TRBV27 TGTGCCAGCAGTTTAGGGGCTGGGTTGTACGAGCAGTACTTC CASSLGAGLYEQYF
. 17 TRBD2 TRBJ2-5 TRBV11-3 TGTGCCAGCAGCACCAAGATGGGACTAGCGGGAGGGGAGACCCAGTACTTC CASSTKMGLAGGETQYF
. 13 . TRBJ2-2 TRBV29-1 TGCAGCGGGACAGATACGAACACCGGGGAGCTGTTTTTT CSGTDTNTGELFF
once 12 . TRBJ1-2 TRBV28 TGTGCCAGCAGTAGGGGAGGGTATGGCTACACCTTC CASSRGGYGYTF
. 17 . TRBJ2-5 TRBV28 TGTGCCAGCAGTTTATGGGCACAGGGAATTGACCAAGAGACCCAGTACTTC CASSLWAQGIDQETQYF
once 14 . TRBJ2-1 TRBV29-1 TGCAGCGTTGATTTACGCGTCTCCTACAATGAGCAGTTCTTC CSVDLRVSYNEQFF
. 12 . TRBJ2-1 TRBV10-2 TGCGCCAGCAGTCGGGCTTACAATGAGCAGTTCTTC CASSRAYNEQFF
. 15 TRBD2 TRBJ2-1 TRBV6-5 TGTGCCAGCAGTTACTACCGGGAGGGATACAATGAGCAGTTCTTC CASSYYREGYNEQFF
. 14 . TRBJ2-1 TRBV27 TGTGCCAGCTTATCGATGGGCAGTTACAATGAGCAGTTCTTC CASLSMGSYNEQFF
. 13 . TRBJ2-7 TRBV10-3 TGTGCCATCAGACCGGACCTCTCCTACGAGCAGTACTTC CAIRPDLSYEQYF
. 15 TRBD1 TRBJ2-5 TRBV13 TGTGCCAGCAGCTCCCCCGGACAGGGTGAAGAGACCCAGTACTTC CASSSPGQGEETQYF
. 10 . TRBJ2-5 TRBV7-2 TGTGCCAGCAGCGGCGAGACCCAGTACTTC CASSGETQYF
. 14 . TRBJ1-2 TRBV5-1 TGCGCCAGCAGCTTGGATCTTAAGGGAAATGGCTACACCTTC CASSLDLKGNGYTF
. 14 TRBD2 TRBJ2-2 TRBV27 TGTGCCAGCAGTTTAGGACTAGGTCACGGGGAGCTGTTTTTT CASSLGLGHGELFF
. 14 . TRBJ1-2 TRBV5-8 TGTGCCAGCAGGGGGCCAGCAAGGTCCTATGGCTACACCTTC CASRGPARSYGYTF
. 17 TRBD1 TRBJ2-5 TRBV7-9 TGTGCCAGCCGACAAGGAGGACAGGGGGCTTGGGGAGAGACCCAGTACTTC CASRQGGQGAWGETQYF
. 13 TRBD1 TRBJ2-7 TRBV19 TGTGCCAGCCAGGACAGGGTGAAGTACGAGCAGTACTTC CASQDRVKYEQYF
. 15 TRBD2 TRBJ2-3 TRBV7-2 TGTGCCAGCAATTTAGCGGGGCCAAGCACAGATACGCAGTATTTT CASNLAGPSTDTQYF
. 14 . TRBJ1-1 TRBV6-5 TGTGCCAGCAGTTACGGAGGCAGCGGCACTGAAGCTTTCTTT CASSYGGSGTEAFF
. 14 . TRBJ2-2 TRBV6-5 TGTGCCAGCGGGCCTGCGGGGTTAGCCGGGGAGCTGTTTTTT CASGPAGLAGELFF
. 15 TRBD1 TRBJ2-7 TRBV28 TGTGCCAGCAGGCCCCGGACAGGGAGGATCTACGAGCAGTACTTC CASRPRTGRIYEQYF
. 13 TRBD1 TRBJ2-7 TRBV2 TGTGCCAGCAGAGGGACAGGGTGGTACGAGCAGTACTTC CASRGTGWYEQYF
. 15 . TRBJ2-1 TRBV27 TGTGCCAGCAGTTTATCGGGGCGGGTGAGGGATGAGCAGTTCTTC CASSLSGRVRDEQFF
. 13 . TRBJ1-1 TRBV19 TGTGCCAGTAGTATATTGGGGAACACTGAAGCTTTCTTT CASSILGNTEAFF
once 16 . TRBJ1-1 TRBV5-8 TGTGCCAGCAGCCCTCGAATTGGGGGGCGGGCCACTGAAGCTTTCTTT CASSPRIGGRATEAFF
. 21 . TRBJ1-5 TRBV28 TGTGCCAGCAGTTTATCAGGGATACTTGAGGGGGGATTATATAGCAATCAGCCCCAGCATTTT CASSLSGILEGGLYSNQPQHF
. 12 . TRBJ2-7 TRBV15 TGTGCCACCAGCGCCGGGAGCTACGAGCAGTACTTC CATSAGSYEQYF
once 16 . TRBJ2-1 TRBV29-1 TGCAGCGTTGAAGTTTGGGGGGCTAGCGGATACAATGAGCAGTTCTTC CSVEVWGASGYNEQFF
. 13 . TRBJ1-2 TRBV7-6 TGTGCCAGCAGCTTAGCCGATAACTATGGCTACACCTTC CASSLADNYGYTF
. 13 TRBD2 TRBJ2-7 TRBV13 TGTGCCAGCAGCGCCGGGACTAGCTACGAGCAGTACTTC CASSAGTSYEQYF
. 15 TRBD1 TRBJ2-4 TRBV7-9 TGTGCCAGCAGCCCTTCAGACAGGGTGGAAAACATTCAGTACTTC CASSPSDRVENIQYF
. 13 . TRBJ2-7 TRBV13 TGTGCCAGCAGCTTACCTACCATCCACGAGCAGTACTTC CASSLPTIHEQYF
. 15 TRBD1 TRBJ2-2 TRBV28 TGTGCCAGCAGCCTGACAGGGATTGGAGCCGGGGAGCTGTTTTTT CASSLTGIGAGELFF
once 14 . TRBJ1-1 TRBV25-1 TGTGCCAGCAGTGAATTGAGTGAGAACACTGAAGCTTTCTTT CASSELSENTEAFF
. 15 TRBD2 TRBJ2-3 TRBV7-8 TGTGCCAGCAGCACCGAAGCGGGAGACACAGATACGCAGTATTTT CASSTEAGDTDTQYF
. 16 TRBD1 TRBJ2-2 TRBV7-6 TGTGCCAGCAGCGATACCGGGACAGAATACACCGGGGAGCTGTTTTTT CASSDTGTEYTGELFF
. 15 . TRBJ1-4 TRBV4-1 TGCGCCAGCAGGATGCGGGGCTCAACTAATGAAAAACTGTTTTTT CASRMRGSTNEKLFF
. 14 TRBD1 TRBJ2-1 TRBV2 TGTGCCAGCAAGGCAGGGGGTGCCTACAATGAGCAGTTCTTC CASKAGGAYNEQFF
. 16 . TRBJ2-1 TRBV27 TGTGCCAGTACACCGTCGTGGGGAGTAGTACGTGTTGAGCAGTTCTTC CASTPSWGVVRVEQFF
. 13 . TRBJ2-7 TRBV2 TGTGCCAGCAGTGATCCGTCGACCTACGAGCAGTACTTC CASSDPSTYEQYF
. 17 . TRBJ2-1 TRBV25-1 TGTGCCAGCATCTCCGATATACAGGGCTCAGTAGACAATGAGCAGTTCTTC CASISDIQGSVDNEQFF
. 17 . TRBJ2-2 TRBV11-2 TGTGCCAGCAGCTTAGTTTTCTGGGCGGAAAACACCGGGGAGCTGTTTTTT CASSLVFWAENTGELFF
once 15 TRBD2 TRBJ2-3 TRBV13 TGTGCCAGCAGCGTACTAGCGGAGAACACAGATACGCAGTATTTT CASSVLAENTDTQYF
. 14 . TRBJ1-1 TRBV28 TGTGCCAGCAGTTTAAGGGGATTGAACACTGAAGCTTTCTTT CASSLRGLNTEAFF
. 14 TRBD2 TRBJ2-1 TRBV29-1 TGCAGCGTTGTAGGACTAGCGTTTTACAATGAGCAGTTCTTC CSVVGLAFYNEQFF
. 14 . TRBJ2-3 TRBV19 TGTGCCAGTCAGCCAGGGGTCGGGACAGATACGCAGTATTTT CASQPGVGTDTQYF